The 5 T cell receptor beta chains below were found in one sample sequenced in a study of T cell responses to AZD1222 COVID-19 vaccine. Libraries were prepared by immunoSEQ multiplex PCR; TCRdb keeps only in-frame clonotypes and omits some of them. Of some 130,000 clones listed, roughly 88% were seen once; the top ten hold more than 1%. The material sequenced was peripheral blood, taken 28 days after the second AZD1222 dose. The receptors were gathered from an adult who received the AZD1222 COVID-19 vaccine.

The chain carries TRBV5-1 and TRBJ2-7, with TRBD1 matching 7 bases. Per germline, CDR1 SGHRS and CDR2 YFSETQ. Trimming took 2 bases from V and 4 from J; bases not matched to a gene: 12. The CDR3 extends over 16 amino acids. CDR3 nucleotides: TGCGCCAGCAGCTTACGGACAGGCGGGTTACCATACGAGCAGTACTTC. Translating it yields CASSLRTGGLPYEQYF. Based on the CDR3 plus reference TRBV5-1 and TRBJ2-7, the full variable domain is KAGVTQTPRYLIKTRGQQVTLSCSPISGHRSVSWYQQTPGQGLQFLFEYFSETQRNKGNFPGRFSGRQFSNSRSEMNVSTLELGDSALYLCASSLRTGGLPYEQYFGPGTRLTVT.

The chain recombines TRBV27 with TRBJ2-6; tentatively, D is TRBD1 (6 bases). This CDR3 has 15 residues. In germline, CDR1 is MNHEY, CDR2 SMNVEV (reference sequence). Trimming cost V 6 bases and J 2 bases, with 11 bases left between them. CDR3 sequence reads: CASSPGTTGANVLTF. CDR3 DNA sequence: TGTGCCAGCAGCCCCGGGACAACTGGGGCCAACGTCCTGACTTTC.

The chain links TRBV6-5 to TRBJ1-6; D gene ambiguous. The CDR3 runs to 15 residues. V dropped 7 bases and J dropped 8 bases, with 18 bases sitting between them. Germline lookup yields CDR1 MNHEY and CDR2 SVGAGI. CDR3 in amino acids: CASKPHDPPYSPLHF. DNA for the CDR3: TGTGCCAGCAAACCACACGACCCGCCCTATTCACCCCTCCACTTT.

A word on this clone: The same CDR3 also results from other DNA sequences found in this sample. The chain carries TRBV2 and TRBJ2-5; TRBD1 is a possible D gene (6 bases). Germline V gives CDR1 SNHLY, CDR2 FYNNEI. The CDR3 totals 13 residues. V was cut by 3 bases and J by 4 bases, with 9 bases left in between. The CDR3: CASSEGRGETQYF. CDR3 in DNA: TGTGCCAGCAGTGAGGGCAGGGGAGAGACCCAGTACTTC.

The chain combines TRBV7-8 with TRBJ2-3; TRBD2 matches at 9 bases. CDR1 is SGHVS, CDR2 FQNEAQ, per germline. The CDR3 has 15 residues. V shed 5 bases, J shed 2 bases, and the junction held 5 bases outside the gene matches. This CDR3 reads CASSNKREDTDTQYF. The CDR3 DNA is TGTGCCAGCAGCAACAAGCGGGAGGACACAGATACGCAGTATTTT. Looking up the rest from reference TRBV7-8 and TRBJ2-3 gives the full variable domain: GAGVSQSPRYKVAKRGQDVALRCDPISGHVSLFWYQQALGQGPEFLTYFQNEAQLDKSGLPSDRFFAERPEGSVSTLKIQRTQQEDSAVYLCASSNKREDTDTQYFGPGTRLTVL.